This TCR beta chain was obtained from a study of T cell responses to AZD1222 COVID-19 vaccine. There are 12 residues in the CDR3. V lost 8 bases to trimming and J lost 7 bases, with 12 bases between them. Per germline, CDR1 MDHEN and CDR2 SYDVKM. Sequencing used immunoSEQ multiplex PCR; TCRdb keeps in-frame clones, though not all of them. The sample consists of more than 80,000 clones, roughly 88% of them appearing once. Overall study findings and caveats: Breadth and depth of Spike-specific TCRs rose after two AZD1222 doses.

Only one count was recorded for this clone. No antigen is known for it. The input for sequencing was peripheral blood, taken on day 0 of AZD1222 vaccination. The TCR originated in an adult in good health. The V call is TRBV28, the J call TRBJ1-3; no reliable D call. CDR3 sequence: CASGDNRNTIYF. In DNA form, the CDR3 reads TGTGCCAGCGGAGACAATCGTAACACCATATATTTT.